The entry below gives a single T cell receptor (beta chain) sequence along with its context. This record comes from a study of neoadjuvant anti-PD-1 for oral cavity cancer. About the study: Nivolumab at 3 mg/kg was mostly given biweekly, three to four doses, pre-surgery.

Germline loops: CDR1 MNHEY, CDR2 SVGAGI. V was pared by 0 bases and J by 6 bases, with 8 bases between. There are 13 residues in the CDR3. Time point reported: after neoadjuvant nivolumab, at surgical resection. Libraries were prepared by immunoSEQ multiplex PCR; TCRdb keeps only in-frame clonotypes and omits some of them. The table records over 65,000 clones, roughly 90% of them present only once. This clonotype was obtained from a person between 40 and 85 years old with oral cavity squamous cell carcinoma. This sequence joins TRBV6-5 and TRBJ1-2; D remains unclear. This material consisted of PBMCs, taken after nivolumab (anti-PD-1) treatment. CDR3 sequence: CASSYSTFNGYTF. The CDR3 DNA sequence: TGTGCCAGCAGTTACTCGACCTTTAATGGCTACACCTTC.